This T cell receptor (beta chain) derives from a study of spatial heterogeneity in lung cancer. Between the trimmed V and J ends, which lost 0 bases and 5 bases, there was a span of 9 bases. Germline V gives CDR1 SGHTA, CDR2 FQGNSA. The CDR3 is made up of 14 amino acids. TCRdb re-called the 5' RACE reads with MiXCR, one entry per CDR3 protein. The sample has 48,000 or so distinct CDR3 sequences; roughly 5.7% are singletons. Specified time point: sample taken at primary tumor resection. This clonotype was recorded at least ten times. This receptor was taken from a male donor with early-stage non-small cell lung cancer. The genes are TRBV7-2 and TRBJ2-3, with D tentatively TRBD2 (5 bases). The sample consisted of PBMCs, taken at surgery. CDR3: CASSLALGLDTQYF. CDR3 bases: TGTGCCAGCAGCTTAGCGCTCGGACTAGATACGCAGTATTTT.